The 8 T cell receptor beta chains listed next were all sequenced from one sample in a study of fetal regulatory T cell absence and autoimmunity (dated by TCRdb to the late 2010s). Library preparation employed the immunoSEQ multiplex PCR assay. TCRdb carries this immuneACCESS record with in-frame sequences only. Its versions omit some clonotypes, under half of them owing to an unresolved V gene in the studies checked, with the rest unexplained. This sample gives around 100,000 clones in total; about two thirds of them show up just once. The biggest ten clones account for 1.5% to 2.5% of the sample. Sequencing was carried out using pancreas tissue. The source of these receptors is a male donor with IPEX syndrome.

This chain joins TRBV13 and TRBJ1-1; TRBD1 might be the D (6 bases). Trimming cost V 5 bases and J 3 bases, with 16 bases left between them. The length of the CDR3 is 15 residues. CDR1 and CDR2 (germline): PRHDT, FYEKMQ (reference sequence). In nucleotides, the CDR3 is TGTGCCAGCAGCCCCTGTACAGGGATGGACACTGAAGCTTTCTTT. Translated: CASSPCTGMDTEAFF.

V usage is TRBV7-9 and J usage is TRBJ2-7; no reliable D call. The CDR3 spans 17 residues. Looked up from germline, CDR1 is SEHNR and CDR2 is FQNEAQ (reference sequence). V was pared by 5 bases and J by 3 bases, with 23 bases between. The CDR3 sequence is CASSTTPDFGRIYEQYF. Written as DNA, the CDR3 is TGTGCCAGCAGCACTACACCCGACTTTGGACGTATCTACGAGCAGTACTTC. The full variable domain, its missing parts supplied by reference TRBV7-9 and TRBJ2-7, is DTGVSQNPRHKITKRGQNVTFRCDPISEHNRLYWYRQTLGQGPEFLTYFQNEAQLEKSRLLSDRFSAERPKGSFSTLEIQRTEQGDSAMYLCASSTTPDFGRIYEQYFGPGTRLTVT.

The chain uses TRBV10-3 and TRBJ2-7, with D possibly TRBD2 on 6 matching bases. The CDR3 is 13 amino acids. CDR1 and CDR2 (germline): ENHRY, SYGVKD. The V gene lost 4 bases and the J gene lost 2 bases, with 9 bases spanning the gap. CDR3 protein: CAISVRDAYEQYF. The CDR3, as DNA: TGTGCCATCAGTGTGCGGGATGCCTACGAGCAGTACTTC.

The chain employs TRBV7-6 and TRBJ1-5; 7 bases fit TRBD1. V shed 1 base and J 9 bases; nucleotides not matched to a gene: 9. The germline V gene has CDR1 SGHVS and CDR2 FNYEAQ. The CDR3 is 15 residues long. CDR3 bases: TGTGCCAGCAGCTTAGGGGACAGCCGTTTTGGGCCCCAGCATTTT. It codes for CASSLGDSRFGPQHF. Full variable domain (rest looked up from reference TRBV7-6 and TRBJ1-5): GAGVSQSPRYKVTKRGQDVALRCDPISGHVSLYWYRQALGQGPEFLTYFNYEAQQDKSGLPNDRFSAERPEGSISTLTIQRTEQRDSAMYRCASSLGDSRFGPQHFGDGTRLSIL.

This clone was recorded only once. The rearrangement uses TRBV25-1 and TRBJ2-7; 7 bases align to TRBD2. The germline CDR1 and CDR2 sequences are MGHDK and SYGVNS. The V segment lost 4 bases and the J segment 4 bases; nucleotides outside the gene matches: 10. This CDR3 contains 15 residues. CDR3 coding DNA: TGTGCCAGCAGTGTAGCGGGTCATGCGGCGTACGAGCAGTACTTC. Translated: CASSVAGHAAYEQYF.

The chain couples TRBV19 to TRBJ1-3; D is ambiguous. V gave up 8 bases and J gave up 1 base, with 6 bases separating them. The CDR3 covers 12 residues. CDR1 and CDR2 from the germline V gene are LNHDA and SQIVND (reference sequence). The CDR3 spells CASLSSGNTIYF. In nucleotides, the CDR3 is TGTGCCAGTTTAAGTTCTGGAAACACCATATATTTT. The variable domain in full, with the rest retrieved from reference TRBV19 and TRBJ1-3, is DGGITQSPKYLFRKEGQNVTLSCEQNLNHDAMYWYRQDPGQGLRLIYYSQIVNDFQKGDIAEGYSVSREKKESFPLTVTSAQKNPTAFYLCASLSSGNTIYFGEGSWLTVV.

The chain has TRBV5-8 and TRBJ2-2; 11 nucleotides agree with TRBD2. CDR1 and CDR2 (germline): SGHTS, YDEGEE. This CDR3 is built from 17 residues. The trim removed 0 bases at V and 5 bases at J, leaving 6 bases unmatched. CDR3: CASSLGLAGLWTGELFF. CDR3 nucleotide sequence: TGTGCCAGCAGCTTGGGACTAGCGGGATTATGGACCGGGGAGCTGTTTTTT. Full variable domain (missing parts from reference TRBV5-8 and TRBJ2-2): EAGVTQSPTHLIKTRGQQATLRCSPISGHTSVYWYQQALGLGLQFLLWYDEGEERNRGNFPPRFSGRQFPNYSSELNVNALELEDSALYLCASSLGLAGLWTGELFFGEGSRLTVL.

The chain combines TRBV5-6 with TRBJ1-6; no reliable D call. The germline gives CDR1 SGHDT, CDR2 YYEEEE. Trimming took off 9 bases at V and 7 bases at J, with 11 bases between the two ends. The CDR3 spans 12 residues. The CDR3, as DNA: TGTGCCACCGCATCACGGAATTCACCCCTCCACTTT. Protein product: CATASRNSPLHF.